The 28 T cell receptor beta chains given below trace back to one sample, sequenced in a study of T cells in Graves' hyperthyroidism and ophthalmopathy. It was RNA transcripts that yielded the amplified TCR beta CDR3 regions. The study used the HTBI primer set for a first-round RT-PCR of the TCR CDR3. MiXCR, applied by TCRdb to the multiplex PCR reads, yields one record per CDR3 protein. Of around 520,000 distinct CDR3 sequences listed, approximately 15% were seen once; the top ten hold about a sixth. Sequenced sample: blood. The receptors come from a young woman with Graves' hyperthyroidism.

This clonotype was counted only a few times. The chain has TRBV5-1 and TRBJ1-1; D ambiguous. This CDR3 contains 14 residues. The ends were cut back, 4 bases at V and 4 bases at J, with 14 bases in the middle. Per the germline V gene, CDR1 is SGHRS and CDR2 is YFSETQ. CDR3 region: CASSPQMGGTEAFF. As DNA, the CDR3 is TGCGCCAGCAGCCCCCAGATGGGCGGCACTGAAGCTTTCTTT.

At least ten counts were recorded for this clonotype. In DNA form, the CDR3 reads TGTGCCAGCAGTGGCGGAGGGTCTGGGGCCAACGTCCTGACTTTC. Amino acids: CASSGGGSGANVLTF. The gene calls are TRBV2 and TRBJ2-6, with D maybe TRBD2 (6 bases). Trimming pared 4 bases from V and 1 base from J, leaving 8 bases between. Looked up from germline, CDR1 is SNHLY and CDR2 is FYNNEI. The CDR3 contains 15 residues.

A few counts support this clonotype. The chain employs TRBV5-1 and TRBJ2-2, with 7 bases that match TRBD1. The CDR3 has 14 amino acids. Per the germline V gene, CDR1 is SGHRS and CDR2 is YFSETQ. The V gene end was trimmed by 7 bases and the J gene end by 0 bases; junction bases not matched to a gene: 3. The CDR3 region is CASRGQPNTGELFF. Written as DNA, the CDR3 is TGCGCCAGCCGGGGACAGCCGAACACCGGGGAGCTGTTTTTT.

Many counts were recorded for this clonotype. This chain connects TRBV10-3 to TRBJ2-7, with D tentatively TRBD1 (6 bases). The V gene lost 5 bases and the J gene lost 5 bases, with 10 bases spanning the gap. Per germline, CDR1 ENHRY and CDR2 SYGVKD. The CDR3 runs 12 residues. In nucleotides, the CDR3 is TGTGCCATCAGTTCCAGGGGCCACGAGCAGTACGTC. It is translated as CAISSRGHEQYV.

A few counts support this clonotype. The rearrangement joins TRBV7-2 to TRBJ2-7; unclear D gene. With 0 bases removed from V and 5 bases from J, the gap between germline ends came to 17 bases. Per the germline V gene, CDR1 is SGHTA and CDR2 is FQGNSA. CDR3 size: 16 residues. In DNA, the CDR3 is TGTGCCAGCAGCTTAGCGGTTGGGATTGGGAAAAACGAGCAGTACTTC. It translates to CASSLAVGIGKNEQYF.

This clonotype has a handful of counts. The rearrangement links TRBV10-3 to TRBJ1-1; no clear D. CDR3 size: 13 residues. Trimming pared 3 bases from V and 0 bases from J, leaving 5 bases between. From germline, CDR1 is ENHRY and CDR2 SYGVKD. The CDR3 region has the DNA TGTGCCATCAGTGAAATCCTGAACACTGAAGCTTTCTTT. Translating it yields CAISEILNTEAFF.

This clonotype was counted many times. The chain links TRBV4-2 to TRBJ2-3; D is possibly TRBD2 (6 bases). This CDR3 has 13 residues. V was cut by 2 bases and J by 5 bases, with 8 bases left in between. Germline V lookup: CDR1 LGHNA, CDR2 YNFKEQ. The CDR3 region has the DNA TGTGCCAGCAGCCAACGGGAGAGAGATACGCAGTATTTT. Its translation: CASSQRERDTQYF.

This chain uses TRBV20-1 with TRBJ2-5, with D perhaps given as TRBD1 or TRBD2 (6 bases each). The CDR3 is 13 amino acids. CDR1 and CDR2 from the germline V gene are DFQATT and SNEGSKA (reference sequence). Trimming pared 3 bases from V and 2 bases from J, leaving 10 bases between. The CDR3: CSARGGRQETQYF. The CDR3 DNA sequence: TGCAGTGCTAGGGGGGGCAGGCAAGAGACCCAGTACTTC.

This clonotype was seen many times. The chain links TRBV18 to TRBJ2-7, with 9 bases lining up with TRBD1. CDR3 length: 14 residues. The V gene's germline CDR1 is KGHSH and CDR2 LQKENI. The J segment lost 3 bases and the V segment lost 4 bases, leaving 4 bases of the junction unmatched. CDR3 coding DNA: TGTGCCAGCTCACTTTCGGGACAGGGCTACGAGCAGTACGTC. Encoded protein: CASSLSGQGYEQYV.

This clonotype has just a few counts. The genes are TRBV19 and TRBJ2-5, with D perhaps TRBD1 (5 bases). The CDR3 totals 13 residues. Trimming removed 3 bases at V and 6 bases at J, with 11 bases between. Per the germline V gene, CDR1 is LNHDA and CDR2 is SQIVND (reference sequence). The CDR3, as DNA: TGTGCCAGTAGTATTCCAGGGTCGCAGACCCAGTACTTC. It translates to CASSIPGSQTQYF. Full variable domain (remainder filled in from reference TRBV19 and TRBJ2-5): DGGITQSPKYLFRKEGQNVTLSCEQNLNHDAMYWYRQDPGQGLRLIYYSQIVNDFQKGDIAEGYSVSREKKESFPLTVTSAQKNPTAFYLCASSIPGSQTQYFGPGTRLLVL.

The sample holds a few counts of this clonotype. The chain employs TRBV2 and TRBJ1-5, with D possibly being TRBD1 (6 bases). This CDR3 has 18 amino acids. Trimming cost V 3 bases and J 7 bases, with 25 bases left between them. Germline values: CDR1 SNHLY, CDR2 FYNNEI. CDR3 protein: CASSDWVMRTLGAQPQHF. As DNA, the CDR3 is TGTGCCAGCAGTGATTGGGTCATGCGGACCCTGGGGGCCCAGCCCCAGCATTTT.

This clonotype was recorded at least ten times. The chain links TRBV6-2 or TRBV6-3 to TRBJ1-1, with D unresolved. From germline, CDR1 is MNHEY and CDR2 SVGEGT. The V end lost 4 bases, the J end lost 5 bases, and 11 bases lay between the germline ends. The CDR3 is 13 residues long. The CDR3 is CASSLTRSTEAFF. CDR3 coding DNA: TGTGCCAGCAGTTTAACACGCTCGACTGAAGCTTTCTTT.

The sample holds many counts of this clonotype. The CDR3 DNA reads as TGTGCCAGCAGTTACTTGCCCTGGACCTACGAGCAGTACTTC. Translating gives CASSYLPWTYEQYF. This chain uses TRBV6-2 or TRBV6-3 with TRBJ2-7, with D uncertain. The CDR3 has 14 amino acids. Between the trimmed V and J ends, which lost 1 base and 2 bases, there was a span of 9 bases. Germline V CDR1 and CDR2: MNHEY, SVGEGT.

The chain links TRBV6-1 to TRBJ2-1; 9 positions match TRBD1. Germline V gene lookup returns CDR1 MNHNS and CDR2 SASEGT. The CDR3 totals 13 residues. CDR3 sequence (DNA): TGTTCACATCACAGGGGGCTCGGTAATGAGCAGTTCTTC. This codes for CSHHRGLGNEQFF.

This clonotype was seen only once. Since a much larger clone is just one base distant, this may be a read error. V usage is TRBV10-3 and J usage is TRBJ1-2, with a possible D match to TRBD1 (5 bases). V lost 8 bases and J 4 bases, leaving 11 bases between the germline ends. This CDR3 spans 12 amino acids. The germline CDR1 and CDR2 sequences are ENHRY and SYGVKD. The CDR3 here is CAIGRGSYGYTF. In DNA form, the CDR3 reads TGTGCCATCGGGAGGGGCTCCTATGGCTACACCTTC.

The chain recombines TRBV20-1 with TRBJ2-5; D is unresolved. CDR1 and CDR2 from the germline V gene are DFQATT and SNEGSKA (reference sequence). V was pared by 0 bases and J by 2 bases, with 13 bases between. This CDR3 contains 15 residues. The CDR3 DNA is TGCAGTGCTAGAGATAGCCCCTACCTTCAAGAGACCCAGTACTTC. It yields the protein CSARDSPYLQETQYF.

There are a few counts of this clonotype. The chain links TRBV4-1 to TRBJ2-4; a possible D gene is TRBD1 (5 bases). Germline CDR1 and CDR2: MGHRA and YSYEKL. The CDR3 loop spans 15 amino acids. Trimming left V 8 bases short and J 3 bases short, with 17 bases between. In nucleotides, the CDR3 is TGCGCCAGCGGGCCACCGCAGGGCGGCAAAAACATTCAGTACTTC. Encoded protein: CASGPPQGGKNIQYF.

Only one count was recorded for this clonotype. A much larger clone differs from this one at a single base, so this may be a read error. The chain uses TRBV3-1 and TRBJ1-1; TRBD1 agrees at 12 bases. Germline V CDR1 and CDR2: LGHDT, YNNKEL (reference sequence). The CDR3 has 16 residues. The CDR3 DNA follows: TGTGCCAGCAGATCCGGGACAGGGGGCTGGGACACTGAAGCTGTCTTT. It translates to CASRSGTGGWDTEAVF.

This clonotype occurred many times. The gene calls are TRBV7-2 and TRBJ2-5; TRBD2 might be the D (6 bases). The CDR3 extends over 16 amino acids. The V gene lost 5 bases and the J gene lost 1 base, with 17 bases spanning the gap. The V gene's germline CDR1 is SGHTA and CDR2 FQGNSA. In nucleotides, the CDR3 is TGTGCCAGCAGCGGACCGGGACTCCGAATCCAAGAGACCCAGTACTTC. It encodes CASSGPGLRIQETQYF.

This clonotype was seen ten or more times. The rearrangement links TRBV24-1 to TRBJ2-2; 9 bases are shared with TRBD1. Germline trimming cut 4 bases from V and 6 bases from J; bases unmatched to any gene: 8. The CDR3 has 16 residues. Germline CDR1 reads KGHDR; CDR2 reads SFDVKD. This chain's CDR3 is CATSEAGTGIAGELFF. The CDR3 region has the DNA TGTGCCACCAGTGAGGCCGGGACAGGGATTGCCGGGGAGCTGTTTTTT.

This clonotype was detected a few times. The chain is built from TRBV6-1 and TRBJ1-1; a possible D gene is TRBD1 (6 bases). Trimming removed 5 bases from V and 1 base from J, with 20 bases in between. Germline V gene sequence: CDR1 MNHNS, CDR2 SASEGT. CDR3 size: 17 residues. The CDR3 protein is CASSSDREMGANTEAFF. CDR3 bases: TGTGCCAGCAGTTCCGATCGGGAAATGGGGGCGAACACTGAAGCTTTCTTT.

As regards this clonotype: A much larger clone is a single base away; this may be a read error. The genes are TRBV5-1 and TRBJ2-5, with a weak D call TRBD1 (5 bases). Germline loops: CDR1 SGHRS, CDR2 YFSETQ. V was trimmed by 4 bases and J by 2 bases, leaving 15 bases between them. The length of the CDR3 is 15 residues. As DNA, the CDR3 is TGCGCCAGCAGCAGGAACCCCAAGGGGCAAGAGACCCAGTACTTC. Protein product: CASSRNPKGQETQYF.

This clonotype was recorded many times. The chain joins TRBV15 to TRBJ2-1; maybe TRBD2 (6 bases). This CDR3 is 15 amino acids long. V was trimmed by 1 base and J by 9 bases, leaving 16 bases between them. In germline, CDR1 is LNHNV, CDR2 YYDKDF (reference sequence). The DNA for the CDR3 is TGTGCCACCAGCAGAGCTAGCGTGGTACCCGGTGAGCAGTTCTTC. It encodes CATSRASVVPGEQFF.

The chain links TRBV6-4 to TRBJ1-1; maybe TRBD1 (5 bases). Trimming removed 6 bases from V and 2 bases from J, with 16 bases in between. The CDR3 totals 15 residues. Per germline, CDR1 MRHNA and CDR2 SNTAGT. As DNA, the CDR3 is TGTGCCAGCAGGCCCTTTAGTCGGGGCAACACTGAAGCTTTCTTT. This translates into CASRPFSRGNTEAFF.

This clonotype has at least ten counts. V gene TRBV3-1 combines with J gene TRBJ2-7; D is undetermined. CDR1 and CDR2 (germline): LGHDT, YNNKEL (reference sequence). CDR3 size: 11 residues. Trimming removed 2 bases at V and 8 bases at J, with 7 bases between. As DNA, the CDR3 is TGTGCCAGCAGCCAACTAGGAAAGCAGTACGTC. It encodes CASSQLGKQYV.

This clonotype was observed many times. The CDR3 DNA reads TGTGCCAGTAGCTGGGTCCGCGATGACAATGAGCAGTTCTTC. The encoded protein is CASSWVRDDNEQFF. The V gene is TRBV19, the J gene TRBJ2-1, with unresolved D. V dropped 6 bases and J dropped 5 bases, with 14 bases sitting between them. The CDR3 spans 14 residues. Germline values: CDR1 LNHDA, CDR2 SQIVND (reference sequence).

This clonotype occurred a few times. One end of the junction varies from germline; a read error may be responsible. V is TRBV7-7 and J is TRBJ2-2, with TRBD2 matching 11 bases. The V gene's germline CDR1 is SSHAT and CDR2 FNYEAQ (reference sequence). This CDR3 contains 17 residues. The DNA of the CDR3 is TGTGCTAGCAGCTTAGCAACTAGCGGGAGGAACACCGGGGAGCTGTTTTTT. Translation gives CASSLATSGRNTGELFF.

This clonotype was recorded many times. The chain is built from TRBV3-1 and TRBJ1-5; the D gene is possibly TRBD1 (6 bases). This CDR3 region has 15 residues. Germline lookup yields CDR1 LGHDT and CDR2 YNNKEL (reference sequence). Trimming cost V 1 base and J 4 bases, with 11 bases left between them. CDR3 in amino acids: CASSQASGVNQPQHF. The CDR3 coding sequence is TGTGCCAGCAGCCAAGCATCAGGGGTGAATCAGCCCCAGCATTTT.